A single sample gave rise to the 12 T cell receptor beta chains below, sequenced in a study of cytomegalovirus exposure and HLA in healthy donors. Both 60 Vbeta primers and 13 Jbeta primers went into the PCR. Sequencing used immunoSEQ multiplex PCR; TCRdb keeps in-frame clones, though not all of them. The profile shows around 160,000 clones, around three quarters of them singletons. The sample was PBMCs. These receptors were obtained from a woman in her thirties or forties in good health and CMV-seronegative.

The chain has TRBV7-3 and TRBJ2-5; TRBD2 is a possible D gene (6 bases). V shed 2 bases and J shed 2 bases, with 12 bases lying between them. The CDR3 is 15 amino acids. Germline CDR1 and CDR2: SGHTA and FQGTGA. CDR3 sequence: CASSLLGGMQETQYF. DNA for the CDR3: TGTGCCAGCAGCTTACTGGGCGGGATGCAAGAGACCCAGTACTTC.

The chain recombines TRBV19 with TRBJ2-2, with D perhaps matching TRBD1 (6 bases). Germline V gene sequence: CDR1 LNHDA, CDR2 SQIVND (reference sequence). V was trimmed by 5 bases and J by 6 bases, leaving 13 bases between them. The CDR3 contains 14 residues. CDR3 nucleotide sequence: TGTGCCAGTAGTCAGGGGTGGGTTGCCGGGGAGCTGTTTTTT. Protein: CASSQGWVAGELFF.

The CDR3 DNA sequence: TGTGCCAGCAGTTTGGGGGACAGGCTGTCCTACGAGCAGTACTTC. Translated: CASSLGDRLSYEQYF. This rearrangement joins TRBV27 to TRBJ2-7; 8 nucleotides line up with TRBD1. CDR3 length equals 15 residues. Germline CDR1 and CDR2: MNHEY and SMNVEV (reference sequence). Trimming at V came to 3 bases and at J to 1 base, leaving 5 bases not matched to a gene.

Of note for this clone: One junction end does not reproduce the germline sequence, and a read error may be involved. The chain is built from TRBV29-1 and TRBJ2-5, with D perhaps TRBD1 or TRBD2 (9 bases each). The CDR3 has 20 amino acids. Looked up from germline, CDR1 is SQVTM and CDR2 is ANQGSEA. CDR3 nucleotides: TGCGGCGTTGGAGAGGTGGGGACAGGGACAGAGCGGGGGGACCAAGAGACCCAGTACTTC. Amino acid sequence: CGVGEVGTGTERGDQETQYF.

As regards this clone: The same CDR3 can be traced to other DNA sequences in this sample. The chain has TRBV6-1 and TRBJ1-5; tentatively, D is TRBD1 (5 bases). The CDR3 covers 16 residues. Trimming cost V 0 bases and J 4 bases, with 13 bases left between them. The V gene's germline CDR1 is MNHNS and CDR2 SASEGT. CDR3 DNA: TGTGCCAGCAGTGAAGCCGGCCAGGGTAGAAATCAGCCCCAGCATTTT. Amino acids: CASSEAGQGRNQPQHF.

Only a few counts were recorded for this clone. The CDR3 is CASSMDSVNTEAFF. The DNA for the CDR3 is TGCGCCAGCAGTATGGACTCGGTGAACACTGAAGCTTTCTTT. J is TRBJ1-1 and V is TRBV5-1; D unclear. The CDR3 extends over 14 amino acids. Trimming left V 5 bases short and J 0 bases short, with 11 bases between. Germline CDR1 reads SGHRS; CDR2 reads YFSETQ.

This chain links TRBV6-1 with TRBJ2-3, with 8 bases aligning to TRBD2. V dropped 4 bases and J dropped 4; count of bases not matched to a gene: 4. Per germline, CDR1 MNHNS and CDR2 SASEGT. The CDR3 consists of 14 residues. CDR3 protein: CASSGGRSPDTQYF. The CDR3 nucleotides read TGTGCCAGCAGTGGCGGGAGGTCGCCAGATACGCAGTATTTT.

In nucleotides, the CDR3 is TGTGCCAGCAGTGGGGGAGGGATGTGGGACTATGGCTACACCTTC. Residues: CASSGGGMWDYGYTF. The rearrangement links TRBV2 to TRBJ1-2; no firm D call. CDR3 size: 15 residues. Looked up from germline, CDR1 is SNHLY and CDR2 is FYNNEI. V lost 4 bases to trimming and J lost 3 bases, with 15 bases between them.

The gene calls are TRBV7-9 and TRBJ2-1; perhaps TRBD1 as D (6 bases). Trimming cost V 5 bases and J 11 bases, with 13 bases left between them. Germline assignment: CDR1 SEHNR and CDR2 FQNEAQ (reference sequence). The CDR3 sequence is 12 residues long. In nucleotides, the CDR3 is TGTGCCAGCAGCGAGGGACAAAGTCAGCAGTTCTTC. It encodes CASSEGQSQQFF.

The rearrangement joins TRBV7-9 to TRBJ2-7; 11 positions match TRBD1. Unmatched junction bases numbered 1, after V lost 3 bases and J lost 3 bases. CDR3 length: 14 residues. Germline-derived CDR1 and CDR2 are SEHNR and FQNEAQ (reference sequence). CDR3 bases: TGTGCCAGCAGCTTCGGGACAGGGGGCTACGAGCAGTACTTC. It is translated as CASSFGTGGYEQYF. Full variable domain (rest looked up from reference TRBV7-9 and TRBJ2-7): DTGVSQNPRHKITKRGQNVTFRCDPISEHNRLYWYRQTLGQGPEFLTYFQNEAQLEKSRLLSDRFSAERPKGSFSTLEIQRTEQGDSAMYLCASSFGTGGYEQYFGPGTRLTVT.

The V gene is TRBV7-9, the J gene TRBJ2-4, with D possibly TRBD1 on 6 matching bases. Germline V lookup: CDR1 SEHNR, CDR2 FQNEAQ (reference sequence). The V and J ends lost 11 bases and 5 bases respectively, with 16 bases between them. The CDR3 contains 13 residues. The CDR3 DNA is TGTGCCTGGGGGCCGGGGAACGAAAACATTCAGTACTTC. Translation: CAWGPGNENIQYF.

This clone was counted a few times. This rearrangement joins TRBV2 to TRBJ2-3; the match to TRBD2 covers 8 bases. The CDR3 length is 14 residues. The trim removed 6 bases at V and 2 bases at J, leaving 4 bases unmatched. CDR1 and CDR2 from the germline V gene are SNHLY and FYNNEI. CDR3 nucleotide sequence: TGTGCCAGCAGGATAGCGGGATCCACAGATACGCAGTATTTT. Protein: CASRIAGSTDTQYF.